The present T cell receptor beta chain was sequenced within a study of shared T cell receptors in the human thymus. Produced via immunoSEQ multiplex PCR; TCRdb's table is partial and in-frame only. This sample has more than 300,000 clones, with roughly 94% found just once. Trimming stripped 0 bases from V and 5 bases from J, with 9 bases between. Germline assignment: CDR1 SGHVS and CDR2 FNYEAQ. The CDR3 spans 14 residues. The source of this sequence is a human donor. The sample consisted of thymocytes. The gene calls are TRBV7-6 and TRBJ2-3; D remains unclear. The CDR3 region is CASSLAAGGDTQYF. CDR3 sequence (DNA): TGTGCCAGCAGCTTAGCGGCAGGTGGAGATACGCAGTATTTT. The whole variable domain, filled in from reference TRBV7-6 and TRBJ2-3, reads GAGVSQSPRYKVTKRGQDVALRCDPISGHVSLYWYRQALGQGPEFLTYFNYEAQQDKSGLPNDRFSAERPEGSISTLTIQRTEQRDSAMYRCASSLAAGGDTQYFGPGTRLTVL.